A selection of T cell receptor beta chains follows, all from one sample in a study of blood T cell repertoires in COVID-19. The table came from immunoSEQ multiplex PCR; TCRdb's copy has only in-frame clones and leaves some out. Found here are 270,000 or so clones, 88% of them singletons; the top ten hold more than 1%. The material sequenced was PBMCs or T cells enriched from blood (not recorded which). Source of these receptors: a woman between 40 and 50 years old with acute COVID-19. CDR3s include the opening cysteine and the closing phenylalanine or tryptophan. A D gene is named only where the DNA matches it firmly. Some rows mark clone size as missing; the rest say once, few, many or name a class of expanded clone.

V gene: TRBV13
D gene: TRBD2
J gene: TRBJ2-1
clone size: .
CDR3 protein: CASSLRIWTGTSGSLSYNEQFF
CDR3 DNA: TGTGCCAGCAGCTTAAGAATATGGACTGGGACTAGCGGGAGTCTCTCCTACAATGAGCAGTTCTTC

V gene: TRBV28
D gene: TRBD1
J gene: TRBJ2-1
clone size: .
CDR3 protein: CASSSGTGVNEQFF
CDR3 DNA: TGTGCCAGCAGTAGTGGGACAGGGGTCAATGAGCAGTTCTTC

V gene: TRBV28
D gene: .
J gene: TRBJ1-2
clone size: once
CDR3 protein: CASRVQGGGNYGYTF
CDR3 DNA: TGTGCCAGCAGGGTACAGGGTGGAGGTAACTATGGCTACACCTTC

V gene: TRBV10-1
D gene: .
J gene: TRBJ2-7
clone size: .
CDR3 protein: CASSDGDSYEQYF
CDR3 DNA: TGCGCCAGCAGTGACGGTGACTCCTACGAGCAGTACTTC

V gene: TRBV5-6
D gene: TRBD1
J gene: TRBJ2-7
clone size: .
CDR3 protein: CASSKDRGRTYEQYF
CDR3 DNA: TGTGCCAGCAGCAAGGACAGGGGGCGCACCTACGAGCAGTACTTC

V gene: TRBV27
D gene: .
J gene: TRBJ1-1
clone size: once
CDR3 protein: CASGAFEGENTEAFF
CDR3 DNA: TGTGCCAGCGGGGCCTTTGAGGGGGAAAACACTGAAGCTTTCTTT

V gene: TRBV5-1
D gene: TRBD2
J gene: TRBJ2-3
clone size: .
CDR3 protein: CASSLVLAGADTQYF
CDR3 DNA: TGCGCCAGCAGCTTGGTTCTAGCGGGAGCGGATACGCAGTATTTT

V gene: TRBV5-1
D gene: .
J gene: TRBJ1-1
clone size: .
CDR3 protein: CASSLGLTGNTEAFF
CDR3 DNA: TGCGCCAGCAGCTTAGGATTGACAGGGAACACTGAAGCTTTCTTT

V gene: TRBV6-1
D gene: .
J gene: TRBJ2-1
clone size: .
CDR3 protein: CASSEQPLDSNEQFF
CDR3 DNA: TGTGCCAGCAGTGAACAACCTTTAGACAGCAATGAGCAGTTCTTC

V gene: TRBV13
D gene: TRBD1
J gene: TRBJ2-7
clone size: .
CDR3 protein: CASSFRGTGRDEQYF
CDR3 DNA: TGTGCCAGCAGCTTCCGCGGGACAGGGAGAGACGAGCAGTACTTC

V gene: TRBV3-1/TRBV3-2
D gene: .
J gene: TRBJ1-1
clone size: many
CDR3 protein: CASSQIPGQRMNTEAFF
CDR3 DNA: TGTGCCAGCAGCCAAATACCGGGACAACGCATGAACACTGAAGCTTTCTTT

V gene: TRBV28
D gene: .
J gene: TRBJ1-3
clone size: once
CDR3 protein: CANQGPGNTIYF
CDR3 DNA: TGTGCCAACCAGGGGCCAGGAAACACCATATATTTT

V gene: TRBV13
D gene: .
J gene: TRBJ1-3
clone size: .
CDR3 protein: CASSLGYGNTIYF
CDR3 DNA: TGTGCCAGCAGCTTAGGTTATGGAAACACCATATATTTT

V gene: TRBV28
D gene: TRBD2
J gene: TRBJ2-2
clone size: .
CDR3 protein: CASSHRASGNTGELFF
CDR3 DNA: TGTGCCAGCAGCCATCGGGCTAGCGGAAACACCGGGGAGCTGTTTTTT

V gene: TRBV11-2
D gene: .
J gene: TRBJ1-2
clone size: .
CDR3 protein: CASSPIRDFARVRYGYTF
CDR3 DNA: TGTGCCAGCAGCCCAATTAGGGACTTCGCCAGGGTGCGCTATGGCTACACCTTC

V gene: TRBV27
D gene: TRBD1
J gene: TRBJ2-6
clone size: .
CDR3 protein: CATRDRINSGANVLTF
CDR3 DNA: TGTGCCACACGGGACAGGATAAACTCTGGGGCCAACGTCCTGACTTTC

V gene: TRBV16
D gene: .
J gene: TRBJ2-3
clone size: .
CDR3 protein: CASSLPGTDTQYF
CDR3 DNA: TGTGCCAGCAGCCTACCGGGCACAGATACGCAGTATTTT

V gene: TRBV5-5
D gene: TRBD1
J gene: TRBJ1-6
clone size: .
CDR3 protein: CASSLGQGSSPLHF
CDR3 DNA: TGTGCCAGCAGCTTGGGACAGGGGAGCTCACCCCTCCACTTT

V gene: TRBV18
D gene: TRBD1
J gene: TRBJ2-7
clone size: .
CDR3 protein: CASSRDSWEQYF
CDR3 DNA: TGTGCCAGCTCCCGGGACAGTTGGGAGCAGTACTTC

V gene: TRBV14
D gene: TRBD2
J gene: TRBJ2-1
clone size: .
CDR3 protein: CASSQTHGTSGRDEQFF
CDR3 DNA: TGTGCCAGCAGCCAGACCCACGGGACTAGCGGGAGAGATGAGCAGTTCTTC

V gene: TRBV12-3/TRBV12-4
D gene: .
J gene: TRBJ1-2
clone size: .
CDR3 protein: CASTRTANYGYTF
CDR3 DNA: TGTGCCAGCACCCGGACAGCTAACTATGGCTACACCTTC

V gene: TRBV19
D gene: TRBD1
J gene: TRBJ1-5
clone size: few
CDR3 protein: CASSGGQGNQPQHF
CDR3 DNA: TGTGCCAGTAGTGGCGGACAGGGCAATCAGCCCCAGCATTTT

V gene: TRBV11-3
D gene: .
J gene: TRBJ1-1
clone size: .
CDR3 protein: CASSPYRVLTEAFF
CDR3 DNA: TGTGCCAGCAGCCCTTATCGCGTTTTGACTGAAGCTTTCTTT

V gene: TRBV7-3
D gene: .
J gene: TRBJ2-1
clone size: .
CDR3 protein: CASSPDRQIYNEQFF
CDR3 DNA: TGTGCCAGCAGCCCGGACAGACAGATCTACAATGAGCAGTTCTTC

V gene: TRBV15
D gene: TRBD2
J gene: TRBJ2-1
clone size: .
CDR3 protein: CATSRRLAGGSYNEQFF
CDR3 DNA: TGTGCCACCAGCCGAAGACTAGCGGGGGGGTCCTACAATGAGCAGTTCTTC

V gene: TRBV27
D gene: TRBD2
J gene: TRBJ2-1
clone size: .
CDR3 protein: CASSFGGLTRRRHEQFF
CDR3 DNA: TGTGCCAGCAGTTTTGGGGGACTAACTCGGAGAAGGCATGAGCAGTTCTTC

V gene: TRBV5-1
D gene: TRBD1
J gene: TRBJ1-1
clone size: .
CDR3 protein: CASSTGTGGTEAFF
CDR3 DNA: TGCGCCAGCAGCACCGGGACAGGGGGTACTGAAGCTTTCTTT

V gene: TRBV27
D gene: TRBD1
J gene: TRBJ1-6
clone size: .
CDR3 protein: CASSFRTGNSPLHF
CDR3 DNA: TGTGCCAGCAGTTTTAGGACAGGAAATTCACCCCTCCACTTT

V gene: TRBV7-9
D gene: .
J gene: TRBJ1-5
clone size: .
CDR3 protein: CASSLDENQPQHF
CDR3 DNA: TGTGCCAGCAGCTTAGATGAGAATCAGCCCCAGCATTTT

V gene: TRBV28
D gene: TRBD1
J gene: TRBJ1-2
clone size: .
CDR3 protein: CASSPGTANYGYTF
CDR3 DNA: TGTGCCAGCAGTCCCGGGACAGCTAACTATGGCTACACCTTC

V gene: TRBV9
D gene: TRBD2
J gene: TRBJ2-1
clone size: once
CDR3 protein: CASSVTLAGVNEQFF
CDR3 DNA: TGTGCCAGCAGCGTAACATTAGCGGGAGTCAATGAGCAGTTCTTC

V gene: TRBV6-2/TRBV6-3
D gene: .
J gene: TRBJ2-1
clone size: .
CDR3 protein: CASSYSGWSYNEQFF
CDR3 DNA: TGTGCCAGCAGTTACTCGGGTTGGAGCTACAATGAGCAGTTCTTC

V gene: TRBV16
D gene: TRBD1
J gene: TRBJ1-6
clone size: .
CDR3 protein: CASRRSRTGYNSPLHF
CDR3 DNA: TGTGCCAGCAGAAGGTCCAGGACAGGGTATAATTCACCCCTCCACTTT

V gene: TRBV5-1
D gene: TRBD1
J gene: TRBJ1-3
clone size: .
CDR3 protein: CASSPTGQGAGSATIYF
CDR3 DNA: TGCGCCAGCAGCCCAACAGGACAGGGAGCGGGCTCGGCCACCATATATTTT

V gene: TRBV28
D gene: .
J gene: TRBJ1-2
clone size: .
CDR3 protein: CASSLGQGYGYTF
CDR3 DNA: TGTGCCAGCAGTTTAGGTCAGGGGTATGGCTACACCTTC

V gene: TRBV6-4
D gene: .
J gene: TRBJ2-3
clone size: .
CDR3 protein: CASREQGVASDTQYF
CDR3 DNA: TGTGCCAGCCGAGAACAGGGTGTTGCGTCAGATACGCAGTATTTT

V gene: TRBV7-2
D gene: .
J gene: TRBJ1-1
clone size: .
CDR3 protein: CASSVRAGTEAFF
CDR3 DNA: TGTGCCAGCAGCGTCAGGGCAGGGACTGAAGCTTTCTTT

V gene: TRBV11-2
D gene: TRBD2
J gene: TRBJ2-7
clone size: .
CDR3 protein: CASSLLAGDDEQYF
CDR3 DNA: TGTGCCAGCAGCCTCCTAGCGGGAGACGACGAGCAGTACTTC